This passage covers 13 T cell receptor beta chains from one sample sequenced in a study of glioma-infiltrating T cells after dendritic cell vaccination. The sample's time point: after dendritic cell vaccination, including at tumor progression/relapse. Autologous tumor lysate was loaded overnight onto monocyte-derived dendritic cells grown less than 8 days with IL-4 and GM-CSF. The method was immunoSEQ multiplex PCR; TCRdb's version includes in-frame clones alone and lacks a portion of them. The repertoire has about 1,100 clones, almost 85% of them found once; the top ten carry more than 8%. The sequenced sample was tumor tissue, obtained after dendritic cell vaccination. The receptors come from a human donor with glioblastoma.

The chain joins TRBV7-9 to TRBJ1-6, with 9 bases aligning to TRBD1. After removal of 3 bases from V and 7 bases from J, the junction contained 7 bases not matched to a gene. In germline, CDR1 is SEHNR, CDR2 FQNEAQ (reference sequence). This CDR3 spans 16 amino acids. CDR3 protein: CASSLETGGANSPLHF. The CDR3 DNA sequence: TGTGCCAGCAGCTTGGAGACAGGGGGTGCCAATTCACCCCTCCACTTT.

Concerning this clone itself: The same CDR3 arises from other DNA sequences in this sample as well. This rearrangement joins TRBV4-1 to TRBJ1-3; D may be TRBD1 (6 bases). The CDR3 length is 15 residues. CDR1 is MGHRA, CDR2 YSYEKL, per germline. Trimming took off 6 bases at V and 4 bases at J, with 16 bases between the two ends. The CDR3 DNA sequence: TGCGCCAGCAGTCCTCCCCAGGGGCAGGGAAACACCATATATTTT. Translating it yields CASSPPQGQGNTIYF.

The V call is TRBV19, the J call TRBJ2-2; no clear D gene. Germline CDR1 is LNHDA and CDR2 is SQIVND (reference sequence). The CDR3 is 14 residues long. V shed 5 bases and J shed 5 bases, with 12 bases lying between them. CDR3 sequence (DNA): TGTGCCAGTAGTTTCATACTTGGTACCGGGGAGCTGTTTTTT. Amino acid sequence: CASSFILGTGELFF.

This clone was counted a single time. The gene calls are TRBV29-1 and TRBJ2-3, with 9 bases that match TRBD2. The CDR3 contains 16 residues. Trimming cost V 2 bases and J 0 bases; bases outside gene matches: 6. CDR1 is SQVTM, CDR2 ANQGSEA, per germline. The CDR3 protein is CSVETSGPPSTDTQYF. The CDR3, as DNA: TGCAGCGTTGAAACTAGCGGGCCTCCAAGCACAGATACGCAGTATTTT.

This clone was found once. This chain's CDR3 is CASSVPAQQGDTNYGYTF. CDR3 nucleotide sequence: TGTGCCAGCAGCGTTCCGGCGCAACAGGGGGATACTAACTATGGCTACACCTTC. J is TRBJ1-2 and V is TRBV9, with 8 bases identical to TRBD1. Trimming removed 2 bases from V and 0 bases from J; junction bases left unmatched: 12. Germline V CDR1 and CDR2: SGDLS, YYNGEE. CDR3 size: 18 residues.

The genes are TRBV5-1 and TRBJ2-7; the D gene is possibly TRBD1 (5 bases). Between the trimmed V and J ends, which lost 0 bases and 0 bases, there was a span of 16 bases. CDR3 length: 17 amino acids. From germline, CDR1 is SGHRS and CDR2 YFSETQ. The CDR3 nucleotides read TGCGCCAGCAGCTTGGTTTATGGGGCCCCCAGCTCCTACGAGCAGTACTTC. Amino acids: CASSLVYGAPSSYEQYF.

The chain has TRBV2 and TRBJ2-6; the D gene is possibly TRBD2 (6 bases). The CDR3 extends over 20 amino acids. From germline, CDR1 is SNHLY and CDR2 FYNNEI. Trimming took 7 bases from V and 0 from J, leaving 25 bases between them. This CDR3 is CASKGFEATSSYSGANVLTF. The CDR3 coding sequence is TGTGCCAGCAAAGGGTTTGAGGCAACTAGCTCCTACTCTGGGGCCAACGTCCTGACTTTC.

This clone has just a few counts. The V call is TRBV7-9, the J call TRBJ2-4, with a weak D call TRBD2 (5 bases). V was shortened by 5 bases and J by 8 bases, with 16 bases between the two germline ends. The germline V gene encodes CDR1 SEHNR and CDR2 FQNEAQ (reference sequence). This CDR3 is 14 amino acids long. The CDR3 DNA reads TGTGCCAGCAGCCGACGATTCGAGGAGGACATTCAGTACTTC. Protein: CASSRRFEEDIQYF.

The J gene is TRBJ2-3, the V gene TRBV7-9; the match to TRBD1 covers 8 bases. This CDR3 comprises 17 residues. With 5 bases clipped from V and 5 bases from J, the junction kept 15 bases outside the gene matches. CDR1 SEHNR and CDR2 FQNEAQ come from the germline V gene (reference sequence). CDR3 nucleotides: TGTGCCAGCAGCGCAAGAGACAGGGGTTATGATAAAGATACGCAGTATTTT. Amino acid sequence: CASSARDRGYDKDTQYF.

This chain joins TRBV7-9 and TRBJ2-7; TRBD1 matches 11 bases. CDR3 size: 14 residues. CDR1 and CDR2 (germline): SEHNR, FQNEAQ (reference sequence). V shed 3 bases and J 6 bases; nucleotides not matched to a gene: 4. In DNA form, the CDR3 reads TGTGCCAGCAGCTTCGCGGACAGGGGGCGCGAGCAGTACTTC. Protein sequence: CASSFADRGREQYF.

The rearrangement links TRBV10-3 to TRBJ2-1; the match to TRBD1 covers 10 bases. The CDR3 is 16 amino acids. Trimming cost V 0 bases and J 9 bases; bases outside gene matches: 8. Germline CDR1 reads ENHRY; CDR2 reads SYGVKD. This CDR3 reads CAISESGQGIIPEQFF. The CDR3 DNA follows: TGTGCCATCAGTGAGTCGGGACAGGGGATAATACCTGAGCAGTTCTTC.

This chain connects TRBV5-4 to TRBJ2-6; D perhaps matches TRBD1 (5 bases). Germline V lookup: CDR1 SGHNT, CDR2 YYREEE (reference sequence). The V end was cut by 2 bases, the J end by 0 bases, with 6 bases between. This CDR3 region has 15 residues. The CDR3 DNA sequence: TGTGCCAGCAGCTTTCAGGGCTCTGGGGCCAACGTCCTGACTTTC. This codes for CASSFQGSGANVLTF.

In the case of this clone: The sample has other DNA sequences that encode this CDR3 too. The chain uses TRBV2 and TRBJ1-6, with 10 positions matching TRBD1. Trimming cost V 6 bases and J 6 bases; bases outside gene matches: 5. Germline V gives CDR1 SNHLY, CDR2 FYNNEI. There are 15 residues in the CDR3. The CDR3 is CASRDRGGGNSPLHF. Written as DNA, the CDR3 is TGTGCCAGCAGGGACAGGGGGGGCGGTAATTCACCCCTCCACTTT.